The 27 T cell receptor beta chains in this list originate from one sample, sequenced in a study of OX40 agonist ivuxolimab in advanced cancers. Sequencing used immunoSEQ multiplex PCR; TCRdb keeps in-frame clones, though not all of them. The data contain about 60,000 clones, 81% of them singletons. Sample: CD4+ or CD8+ T cells sorted from blood, taken in a trial of the OX40 agonist ivuxolimab. Receptors originate from an adult with an advanced solid tumor such as melanoma, head and neck, liver or kidney cancer.

Points on this clone: The sample carries other DNA sequences with the same CDR3. This chain joins TRBV4-1 and TRBJ2-5; D is unresolved. The germline V and J ends were trimmed by 0 bases and 0 bases, with 8 bases remaining between them. Per the germline V gene, CDR1 is MGHRA and CDR2 is YSYEKL. The length of the CDR3 is 15 residues. CDR3 in amino acids: CASSQDPEDQETQYF. In DNA form, the CDR3 reads TGCGCCAGCAGCCAAGACCCGGAAGACCAAGAGACCCAGTACTTC.

The table lists this clone with a few counts. V gene TRBV29-1 combines with J gene TRBJ2-1; D unclear. The CDR3 covers 13 residues. The V gene lost 6 bases and the J gene lost 6 bases, with 15 bases spanning the gap. Germline assignment: CDR1 SQVTM and CDR2 ANQGSEA. In nucleotides, the CDR3 is TGCAGCGTCAGGTTGTACGGTGGCAATGAGCAGTTCTTC. Its protein product is CSVRLYGGNEQFF.

The gene calls are TRBV7-2 and TRBJ2-3, with 8 bases that match TRBD2. Germline CDR1 is SGHTA and CDR2 is FQGNSA. CDR3 length: 14 residues. Unmatched junction bases numbered 4, after V lost 5 bases and J lost 3 bases. This chain's CDR3 is CASSRGGLTDTQYF. The CDR3 region has the DNA TGTGCCAGCAGCCGGGGGGGCCTGACAGATACGCAGTATTTT.

The chain has TRBV6-6 and TRBJ1-1; 9 bases line up with TRBD1. The V segment lost 7 bases and the J segment 4 bases; nucleotides outside the gene matches: 4. Germline V gene sequence: CDR1 MNHNY, CDR2 SVGAGI (reference sequence). This CDR3 contains 13 residues. The DNA for the CDR3 is TGTGCCAGCAAGACAGGGGGTCGCACTGAAGCTTTCTTT. It encodes CASKTGGRTEAFF.

V usage is TRBV5-4 and J usage is TRBJ1-1, with D possibly being TRBD1 (5 bases). CDR1 SGHNT and CDR2 YYREEE come from the germline V gene (reference sequence). This CDR3 has 15 residues. Trimming removed 4 bases at V and 1 base at J, with 14 bases between. The CDR3 is CASSVGGHANTEAFF. CDR3 bases: TGTGCCAGCAGCGTGGGCGGACACGCGAACACTGAAGCTTTCTTT. Full variable domain (remainder filled in from reference TRBV5-4 and TRBJ1-1): ETGVTQSPTHLIKTRGQQVTLRCSSQSGHNTVSWYQQALGQGPQFIFQYYREEENGRGNFPPRFSGLQFPNYSSELNVNALELDDSALYLCASSVGGHANTEAFFGQGTRLTVV.

J is TRBJ1-1 and V is TRBV2; possibly TRBD1 for D (5 bases). The CDR3 spans 14 residues. V lost 6 bases, J lost 3 bases, and 14 bases lay in between. Germline V CDR1 and CDR2: SNHLY, FYNNEI. The CDR3 sequence is CASSETVTDTEAFF. Here the CDR3 DNA reads TGTGCCAGCAGCGAGACAGTTACAGACACTGAAGCTTTCTTT.

The chain is built from TRBV18 and TRBJ2-6, with TRBD1 matching 7 bases. This CDR3 is built from 20 residues. Germline V gene data show CDR1 as KGHSH and CDR2 as LQKENI. V shed 5 bases, J shed 0 bases, and the junction held 16 bases outside the gene matches. CDR3 nucleotide sequence: TGTGCCAGCTCAACCACCGTTTTAGGACAGGCTCGCTCTGGGGCCAACGTCCTGACTTTC. Its translation is CASSTTVLGQARSGANVLTF.

The chain combines TRBV5-4 with TRBJ1-6, with a weak D call TRBD1 (5 bases). V was pared by 0 bases and J by 8 bases, with 12 bases between. Per the germline V gene, CDR1 is SGHNT and CDR2 is YYREEE (reference sequence). This CDR3 has 15 amino acids. The chain's CDR3 is CASSLAGDSYSPLHF. CDR3 coding DNA: TGTGCCAGCAGCTTGGCTGGAGACAGCTATTCACCCCTCCACTTT.

In its sample, this clone was seen a few times. The J gene is TRBJ1-5, the V gene TRBV7-9; no clear D gene. The length of the CDR3 is 12 residues. CDR1 is SEHNR, CDR2 FQNEAQ, per germline (reference sequence). V shed 4 bases and J shed 7 bases, with 8 bases lying between them. This chain's CDR3 is CASSSGSQPQHF. In DNA form, the CDR3 reads TGTGCCAGCAGCTCCGGGAGCCAGCCCCAGCATTTT.

The chain employs TRBV27 and TRBJ2-2; D is unclear. This CDR3 has 16 amino acids. V was clipped by 3 bases and J by 4 bases, with 15 bases between them. From germline, CDR1 is MNHEY and CDR2 SMNVEV (reference sequence). The CDR3 nucleotides read TGTGCCAGCAGTTTTCTAGAGTCAGCATTCACCGGGGAGCTGTTTTTT. Its translation: CASSFLESAFTGELFF.

CDR3 amino acids: CACRIRGGTGELFF. DNA of the CDR3: TGTGCCTGCCGGATTCGGGGGGGCACCGGGGAGCTGTTTTTT. This rearrangement joins TRBV6-1 to TRBJ2-2, with TRBD2 identical over 8 bases. The CDR3 contains 14 residues. The V segment lost 11 bases and the J segment 4 bases; nucleotides outside the gene matches: 9. Per the germline V gene, CDR1 is MNHNS and CDR2 is SASEGT.

The CDR3 sequence is CASSLPTGSYEQYF. The CDR3 coding sequence is TGTGCCAGCAGCTTGCCCACCGGCTCCTACGAGCAGTACTTC. This chain links TRBV5-6 with TRBJ2-7; no definite D call. The CDR3 has 14 amino acids. Germline V CDR1 and CDR2: SGHDT, YYEEEE. The ends were cut back, 1 base at V and 0 bases at J, with 8 bases in the middle.

The chain uses TRBV5-1 and TRBJ2-1, with 14 bases that match TRBD2. The CDR3 is 19 amino acids. After removal of 3 bases from V and 0 bases from J, the junction contained 8 bases not matched to a gene. Germline V gene lookup returns CDR1 SGHRS and CDR2 YFSETQ. DNA for the CDR3: TGCGCCAGCAGCTCCGTCGGGACTAGCGGGGGAAGCTCCTACAATGAGCAGTTCTTC. Its protein product is CASSSVGTSGGSSYNEQFF.

The chain couples TRBV4-2 to TRBJ1-1; D remains unclear. This CDR3 has 17 residues. CDR1 is LGHNA, CDR2 YNFKEQ, per germline. V lost 4 bases and J lost 0, with 18 bases in between. CDR3 nucleotide sequence: TGTGCCAGCAGCCGAACAAGAGGCCCGGCAATGAACACTGAAGCTTTCTTT. This codes for CASSRTRGPAMNTEAFF.

The chain combines TRBV2 with TRBJ2-3; D may be TRBD1 or TRBD2 (6 bases each). The CDR3 extends over 14 amino acids. CDR1 is SNHLY, CDR2 FYNNEI, per germline. Trimming removed 6 bases from V and 2 bases from J, with 12 bases in between. In DNA form, the CDR3 reads TGTGCCAGCAGATGGGGGGCCTCCACAGATACGCAGTATTTT. It specifies CASRWGASTDTQYF.

CDR3 bases: TGCGCCAGCAGCTTGGTCCCCACCGGGACAGGGGACGACGAGCAGTACTTC. The encoded protein is CASSLVPTGTGDDEQYF. This chain joins TRBV5-1 and TRBJ2-7, with TRBD1 matching 10 bases. Trimming at V came to 0 bases and at J to 5 bases, leaving 11 bases not matched to a gene. The CDR3 length is 17 residues. CDR1 is SGHRS and CDR2 is YFSETQ in the germline V gene.

This clone appeared a few times. The rearrangement uses TRBV5-1 and TRBJ1-6, with D uncertain. V lost 3 bases, J lost 6 bases, and 16 bases lay in between. Germline lookup yields CDR1 SGHRS and CDR2 YFSETQ. The CDR3 extends over 16 amino acids. The CDR3 DNA reads TGCGCCAGCAGCTCAGAAACCCCTGGGGTTAATTCACCCCTCCACTTT. It is translated as CASSSETPGVNSPLHF.

The chain has TRBV6-1 and TRBJ1-6; tentative D call: TRBD1 (6 bases). Germline V gene data show CDR1 as MNHNS and CDR2 as SASEGT. Trimming took 6 bases from V and 5 from J, leaving 8 bases between them. The CDR3 runs 13 residues. For the CDR3, the DNA is TGTGCCAGCAGCGACAGGAATAATTCACCCCTCCACTTT. This encodes CASSDRNNSPLHF.

The rearrangement links TRBV27 to TRBJ1-2, with D possibly matching TRBD1 (5 bases). The CDR3 covers 13 residues. Trimming removed 2 bases at V and 2 bases at J, with 6 bases between. Germline V gene sequence: CDR1 MNHEY, CDR2 SMNVEV (reference sequence). Here the CDR3 DNA reads TGTGCCAGCAGTTTACAGGGAAACTATGGCTACACCTTC. Translation gives CASSLQGNYGYTF.

The chain recombines TRBV7-8 with TRBJ1-6; no definite D call. The germline gives CDR1 SGHVS, CDR2 FQNEAQ. This CDR3 has 13 residues. Trimming removed 1 base from V and 7 bases from J, with 5 bases in between. The DNA for the CDR3 is TGTGCCAGCAGCTTAGACGGGAATTCACCCCTCCACTTT. Translated, it gives CASSLDGNSPLHF. The full variable domain, in which reference TRBV7-8 and TRBJ1-6 provide the parts outside the CDR3, is GAGVSQSPRYKVAKRGQDVALRCDPISGHVSLFWYQQALGQGPEFLTYFQNEAQLDKSGLPSDRFFAERPEGSVSTLKIQRTQQEDSAVYLCASSLDGNSPLHFGNGTRLTVT.

This clone was seen a handful of times. The genes are TRBV15 and TRBJ2-5; TRBD2 matches at 11 bases. Germline CDR1 is LNHNV and CDR2 is YYDKDF (reference sequence). After removal of 1 base from V and 2 bases from J, the junction contained 12 bases not matched to a gene. This CDR3 has 19 amino acids. The chain's CDR3 is CATSRVALTSGGHQETQYF. For the CDR3, the DNA is TGTGCCACCAGCAGAGTAGCACTCACTAGCGGGGGCCATCAAGAGACCCAGTACTTC.

This clone was recorded once. The chain is built from TRBV30 and TRBJ1-1; D is unresolved. The CDR3 has 13 residues. The V end lost 5 bases, the J end lost 6 bases, and 16 bases lay between the germline ends. Germline V lookup: CDR1 GTSNPN, CDR2 SVGIG (reference sequence). For the CDR3, the DNA is TGTGCCTGGCGCCTTATCGGGGTTGCTGAAGCTTTCTTT. Its protein is CAWRLIGVAEAFF.

The chain recombines TRBV5-8 with TRBJ1-2; D unclear. The CDR3 is made up of 14 amino acids. Trimming took 0 bases from V and 8 from J, leaving 14 bases between them. Germline V gives CDR1 SGHTS, CDR2 YDEGEE. CDR3 amino acids: CASSLAKFSWGYTF. CDR3 DNA sequence: TGTGCCAGCAGCTTGGCCAAATTCAGCTGGGGCTACACCTTC.

The chain is built from TRBV27 and TRBJ2-4; a possible D gene is TRBD1 (5 bases). From germline, CDR1 is MNHEY and CDR2 SMNVEV (reference sequence). Between the trimmed V and J ends, which lost 7 bases and 0 bases, there was a span of 19 bases. This CDR3 has 17 residues. DNA of the CDR3: TGTGCCAGCAAACATCCGGACAAGGACCTAGCCAAAAACATTCAGTACTTC. The encoded protein is CASKHPDKDLAKNIQYF.

This clone has a handful of counts. The V gene is TRBV2, the J gene TRBJ2-7; no firm D call. Trimming shortened V by 2 bases and J by 7 bases, and 15 bases separated the two germline ends. The CDR3 runs to 14 residues. Germline V gene data show CDR1 as SNHLY and CDR2 as FYNNEI. The chain's CDR3 is CASSESVGNYEQYF. The DNA of the CDR3 is TGTGCCAGCAGTGAAAGCGTAGGGAACTATGAGCAGTACTTC. The full variable domain, its missing parts supplied by reference TRBV2 and TRBJ2-7, is EPEVTQTPSHQVTQMGQEVILRCVPISNHLYFYWYRQILGQKVEFLVSFYNNEISEKSEIFDDQFSVERPDGSNFTLKIRSTKLEDSAMYFCASSESVGNYEQYFGPGTRLTVT.

This chain uses TRBV15 with TRBJ2-7; D possibly corresponds to TRBD2 (6 bases). In germline, CDR1 is LNHNV, CDR2 YYDKDF (reference sequence). Trimming shortened V by 1 base and J by 1 base, and 14 bases separated the two germline ends. This CDR3 is built from 16 residues. The DNA for the CDR3 is TGTGCCACCAGCAGAGGGGGGGTAGTAGTGTCCTACGAGCAGTACTTC. Translation gives CATSRGGVVVSYEQYF. Full variable domain (missing parts from reference TRBV15 and TRBJ2-7): DAMVIQNPRYQVTQFGKPVTLSCSQTLNHNVMYWYQQKSSQAPKLLFHYYDKDFNNEADTPDNFQSRRPNTSFCFLDIRSPGLGDTAMYLCATSRGGVVVSYEQYFGPGTRLTVT.

The chain recombines TRBV7-8 with TRBJ1-5; perhaps TRBD1 as D (5 bases). The ends were cut back, 4 bases at V and 2 bases at J, with 12 bases in the middle. CDR1 is SGHVS, CDR2 FQNEAQ, per germline. This CDR3 has 15 residues. The CDR3 protein is CASSWDFGGNQPQHF. The CDR3 bases are TGTGCCAGCAGCTGGGACTTCGGTGGCAATCAGCCCCAGCATTTT.